A selection of T cell receptor beta chains follows, all from one sample in a study of shared clonotypes between healthy human individuals. Data came from immunoSEQ multiplex PCR; TCRdb stores just in-frame clones and leaves some out. The table shows a few million clones, with about nine tenths occurring only once. The sample comprised naive CD4+ T cells from PBMCs. These receptors all stem from a man between 18 and 35 years old in good health. Some clones in this sample may be carry-over from other donors' samples. Each CDR3 is given without its conserved first and last residue. D genes are given only for firm matches.

j_gene,v_gene,d_gene,CDR3aa
TRBJ2-1,TRBV4-2,TRBD2,ASSRLAGGSSYNEQF
TRBJ1-2,TRBV5-1,TRBD1,ASSPGTAVANYGYT
TRBJ2-5,TRBV9,TRBD2,ASSRALAETQY
TRBJ2-7,TRBV15,NA,ATSRDQGPAYEQY
TRBJ2-7,TRBV7-2,TRBD2,ASSGSSGSSYEQY
TRBJ2-4,TRBV23-1,TRBD1,ASSHGGRQGIAKNIQY
TRBJ2-2,TRBV7-8,NA,ASSISNTGELF
TRBJ2-1,TRBV27,TRBD2,ASSFIAGSSYNEQF
TRBJ2-3,TRBV2,NA,ASSEVLTDTQY
TRBJ2-7,TRBV30,TRBD2,AWSATSGSWRQY
TRBJ2-6,TRBV10-3,NA,AISDRGVSGANVLT
TRBJ2-5,TRBV28,NA,ASSQTNPGPPQETQY
TRBJ1-1,TRBV27,NA,ASSSPGPWNTEAF
TRBJ1-1,TRBV5-4,NA,ASSVDTPWSAF
TRBJ2-3,TRBV9,TRBD1,ASSPKQYLMGQGSDTQY
TRBJ2-1,TRBV5-1,NA,ASSLGGNSYNEQF
TRBJ2-7,TRBV28,TRBD2,ASSLGGTSGRHEQY
TRBJ1-2,TRBV19,NA,ASSILQTAGRGYT
TRBJ1-4,TRBV10-3,NA,ATSGLGPDSEKLF
TRBJ2-5,TRBV4-1,TRBD2,ASSQGLARETQY
TRBJ2-7,TRBV9,NA,ASSVGQSAGYEQY
TRBJ2-2,TRBV6-1,TRBD1,ASSGRTGTNTGELF
TRBJ1-1,TRBV9,NA,ASSSSGTNTEAF
TRBJ2-7,TRBV27,TRBD2,ASSPGQASGRTYEQY
TRBJ2-7,TRBV5-4,TRBD1,ASSLAGTGVEQY
TRBJ2-7,TRBV11-2,TRBD2,ASSLTSSGAHSSYEQY
TRBJ1-4,TRBV28,NA,ASRRATNEKLF
TRBJ2-3,TRBV4-2,TRBD2,ASSQVLLVRRGGTSTDTQY
TRBJ1-2,TRBV14,NA,ASARDTYYGYT
TRBJ2-7,TRBV28,TRBD2,ASSPGTSGSYEQY
TRBJ2-3,TRBV27,TRBD1,ASSLRTTGTGGLDTQY
TRBJ2-3,TRBV2,TRBD2,ASSEEGRGTQY
TRBJ1-2,TRBV6-1,NA,ASSEMILNYGYT
TRBJ2-5,TRBV7-7,NA,ASSQGDRALTQY
TRBJ2-5,TRBV5-1,TRBD1,ASSSRTGGGETQY
TRBJ2-5,TRBV5-1,TRBD2,ASSLAGTTDETQY
TRBJ1-2,TRBV19,NA,ASSISRDYGYT
TRBJ1-1,TRBV28,TRBD1,ASSFPISPGGQIHTEAF